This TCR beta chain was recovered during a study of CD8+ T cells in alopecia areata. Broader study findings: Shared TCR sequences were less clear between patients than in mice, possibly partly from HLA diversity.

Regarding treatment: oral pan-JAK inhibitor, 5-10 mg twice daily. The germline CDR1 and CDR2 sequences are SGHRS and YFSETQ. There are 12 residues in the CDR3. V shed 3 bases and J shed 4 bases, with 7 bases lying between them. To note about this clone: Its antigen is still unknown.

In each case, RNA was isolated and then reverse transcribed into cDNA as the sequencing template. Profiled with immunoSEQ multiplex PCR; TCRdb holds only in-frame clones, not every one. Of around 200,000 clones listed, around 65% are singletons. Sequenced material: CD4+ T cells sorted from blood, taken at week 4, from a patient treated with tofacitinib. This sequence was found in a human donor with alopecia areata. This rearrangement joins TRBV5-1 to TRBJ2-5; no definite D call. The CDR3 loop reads CASSYGPETQYF. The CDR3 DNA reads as TGCGCCAGCAGCTACGGCCCAGAGACCCAGTACTTC.